A selection of T cell receptor beta chains follows, all from one sample in a study of molecular identifiers for immune sequencing clone quantification. TCRdb reprocessed the PCR reads via MiXCR and lists one record per CDR3 protein. Of about 630,000 distinct CDR3 sequences in the sample, roughly 27% are singletons; the top ten hold 0.6% to 0.9%. The specimen was naive CD8+ T cells from blood, with Jurkat cell RNA spiked in. These receptors were obtained from a human donor in good health. Some libraries in this study had Jurkat cell RNA spiked in. Both conserved end residues are trimmed from each CDR3.

10 TRBV7-9 ASSPGAGELF
9 TRBV2 ASQGSHERY
9 TRBV12-3/TRBV12-4 ASTYRGIAF
12 TRBV12-3/TRBV12-4 ASSLASRVQPQH
15 TRBV7-6 ASSSSMTSEYTGGLF
13 TRBV19 ASSIARTGNQPQH
10 TRBV10-2 AGRGLTDTQY
10 TRBV23-1 ASPRGSYEQY
15 TRBV6-5 ASSYSGDSPTWETQY
11 TRBV18 ASSPYPGDTQY
9 TRBV24-1 ATSVFGELF
12 TRBV12-3/TRBV12-4 ASSPDRVTETQY
13 TRBV28 ASSPIAGANTEAF
11 TRBV27 ASSLSSNQPRH
13 TRBV29-1 SVGGYSGSIVTQY